Judged by frequency, the clone carrying this T cell receptor beta chain is medium-sized (0.01 to 0.1%). The V gene's germline CDR1 is GTSNPN and CDR2 SVGIG (reference sequence). The CDR3 is made up of 17 amino acids. Multiplex touch-down PCR amplified TRB using TRB-A and TRB-B pools in one tube. TCRdb reprocessed the multiplex PCR reads and reports one entry per CDR3 protein, with no DNA. The listing contains more than 9,500 distinct CDR3 sequences. The data originate from a study of T cell clusters in autoimmune cytopenias. TRB amplification used roughly 250 ng of peripheral blood genomic DNA. The same sample was also studied in work on T cell repertoires in aging, cancer and after chemotherapy. That report notes: Repeat sampling of healthy donors over several months to years showed clear clonal overlap. These repertoire data do not allow conclusions about immunological memory after chemotherapy.

J is TRBJ1-2 and V is TRBV30; the D gene TCRdb calls, TRBD1, cannot be checked with no DNA. The sequence was collected from a human donor in good health. Sequenced sample: peripheral blood. CDR3: CAWREPEGVVVPYGYTF. Based on the CDR3 plus reference TRBV30 and TRBJ1-2, the full variable domain is SQTIHQWPATLVQPVGSPLSLECTVEGTSNPNLYWYRQAAGRGLQLLFYSVGIGQISSEVPQNLSASRPQDRQFILSSKKLLLSDSGFYLCAWREPEGVVVPYGYTFGSGTRLTVV.